The entry below describes one T cell receptor beta chain. Assay: immunoSEQ multiplex PCR; the TCRdb copy retains only in-frame clones and omits some. The table lists 60,000 to 75,000 clones, 95% to 98% of them singletons. These data originate in a study of technical replicates of blood from a handful of donors. Germline CDR1 and CDR2: SGHTA and FQGNSA. The J segment lost 6 bases and the V segment lost 7 bases, leaving 5 bases of the junction unmatched. The CDR3 is 15 amino acids. Sequenced sample: T cells isolated from PBMCs. The chain carries TRBV7-2 and TRBJ2-2; the match to TRBD2 covers 13 bases. This clonotype was obtained from a human donor in good health. The CDR3 spells CASTRLAGGSGELFF. CDR3 sequence (DNA): TGTGCCAGCACCAGACTAGCGGGAGGATCCGGGGAGCTGTTTTTT.